This T cell receptor (beta chain) was sequenced for a study of breast tumors, draining lymph nodes, adjacent tissues. This clonotype appeared many times. The antigen is unknown. It may be a read error: a sequence one base away is much more abundant. Germline trimming cut 0 bases from V and 6 bases from J; bases unmatched to any gene: 3. Germline V gene lookup returns CDR1 SGHVS and CDR2 FQNEAQ. There are 14 residues in the CDR3. A single record per CDR3 protein comes from TCRdb applying MiXCR to the multiplex PCR reads. The sample has 20,000 to 25,000 distinct CDR3 sequences; roughly 55% are singletons. Broader study findings: That most tumor T cells come from lymph nodes remained unproven.

This TCR was recovered from a female donor with breast cancer. Some clones in this sample may be carry-over from other donors' samples. V gene TRBV7-8 combines with J gene TRBJ2-7; 9 nucleotides agree with TRBD1. Sequences were obtained from breast tumor tissue. CDR3 nucleotides: TGTGCCAGCAGCTTAGCGGACAGGGGCCGCGAGCAGTACTTC. It codes for CASSLADRGREQYF.